The rows below give T cell receptor beta chains drawn from one sample of a study of blood T cell repertoires in COVID-19. Only in-frame clones appear in the TCRdb table, and some are missing; sequencing was by immunoSEQ multiplex PCR. The repertoire holds about 170,000 clones, around 80% seen once, with approximately 12% in the top ten. The sample was PBMCs or T cells enriched from blood (not recorded which). The receptors were sampled from a man aged 50 to 59 who had recovered from COVID-19. The CDR3 runs from the conserved cysteine through the conserved F or W. Size is stated for part of the rows, as once, few or many counts, or as a class when the clone is expanded.

J,V,size,CDR3
TRBJ1-5,TRBV11-2,.,CASSLEGVQPQHF
TRBJ1-1,TRBV4-3,.,CASSQDRADTEAFF
TRBJ1-4,TRBV28,few,CASSSGTNNEKLFF
TRBJ1-2,TRBV4-1,.,CASSPGTGGIYGYTF
TRBJ1-5,TRBV18,.,CASSPADSQGQPQHF
TRBJ1-1,TRBV5-4,.,CASSPAGGRSRAFF
TRBJ1-2,TRBV7-6,.,CASSQGPQNYGYTF
TRBJ2-1,TRBV7-8,.,CASSLLGSWAEQFF
TRBJ2-1,TRBV4-2,.,CASSQDYPNEQFF
TRBJ1-2,TRBV5-6,.,CASSSGQTLYGYTF
TRBJ1-1,TRBV6-5,.,CASSQDRENTEAFF
TRBJ2-6,TRBV5-1,.,CASSLVAGANVLTF
TRBJ2-7,TRBV5-1,.,CASSRGGPAEQYF
TRBJ1-2,TRBV10-2,.,CASSLDSPNYGYTF
TRBJ1-3,TRBV5-5,.,CASSLVLTRSSGNTIYF
TRBJ1-2,TRBV5-5,once,CASSERGALGYTF
TRBJ1-3,TRBV6-5,.,CASTLPAGNTIYF
TRBJ2-2,TRBV5-6,.,CASSYSGTSTGELFF
TRBJ1-6,TRBV6-5,few,CASSYSAGDSPLHF
TRBJ1-2,TRBV2,.,CASNKDTTGGGGYTF
TRBJ2-5,TRBV4-3,.,CASSPTFSGGAGETQYF
TRBJ1-2,TRBV7-2,.,CASSLGVLEGYTF
TRBJ1-5,TRBV7-9,.,CASSSGQGSWNQPQHF
TRBJ2-4,TRBV4-1,.,CASSQAPGMDIQYF
TRBJ1-5,TRBV16,.,CASSQDHPGSGYQPQHF
TRBJ1-2,TRBV12-3/TRBV12-4,.,CASSVDRGYGYTF
TRBJ2-2,TRBV4-3,.,CASSQDLLDRDTGELFF
TRBJ1-6,TRBV12-3/TRBV12-4,.,CASSMASNSPLHF
TRBJ2-5,TRBV6-5,.,CASSYYPGPQETQYF
TRBJ2-7,TRBV27,few,CASSFAGRRTYEQYF
TRBJ2-1,TRBV11-2,once,CASSLGTVYNEQFF
TRBJ2-3,TRBV3-1/TRBV3-2,.,CASSSAGGLSDTQYF
TRBJ1-2,TRBV3-1/TRBV3-2,.,CASSQTAAGYTF
TRBJ2-7,TRBV5-6,once,CASTRQEAYEQYF
TRBJ2-1,TRBV14,once,CASSPTRGLVFNEQFF
TRBJ2-6,TRBV5-4,.,CASTLGTSGGAGANVLTF
TRBJ1-3,TRBV10-3,.,CAISVWKVRDSGNTIYF
TRBJ2-3,TRBV9,.,CASSVLAETSTDTQYF
TRBJ1-2,TRBV4-3,.,CASSQESVTEANYGYTF
TRBJ1-6,TRBV3-1/TRBV3-2,.,CASSPPGSFNSPLHF
TRBJ1-5,TRBV28,.,CASSLEQGRPQHF
TRBJ1-2,TRBV19,.,CASVGQVIANYGYTF
TRBJ2-2,TRBV2,.,CASSGTQDTGELFF
TRBJ2-3,TRBV4-2,.,CASSQDQTAQTTQYF
TRBJ1-6,TRBV3-1/TRBV3-2,few,CASSQEVGSRSSYNSPLHF
TRBJ2-1,TRBV7-8,.,CASSLGSGVEQFF
TRBJ1-2,TRBV4-2,.,CASSQEGPGENGYTF
TRBJ1-3,TRBV5-6,.,CASSPDRGMLGLEDTIYF
TRBJ1-5,TRBV27,.,CASSSRQGVQPQHF
TRBJ2-7,TRBV12-3/TRBV12-4,.,CASSFGEGEQYF